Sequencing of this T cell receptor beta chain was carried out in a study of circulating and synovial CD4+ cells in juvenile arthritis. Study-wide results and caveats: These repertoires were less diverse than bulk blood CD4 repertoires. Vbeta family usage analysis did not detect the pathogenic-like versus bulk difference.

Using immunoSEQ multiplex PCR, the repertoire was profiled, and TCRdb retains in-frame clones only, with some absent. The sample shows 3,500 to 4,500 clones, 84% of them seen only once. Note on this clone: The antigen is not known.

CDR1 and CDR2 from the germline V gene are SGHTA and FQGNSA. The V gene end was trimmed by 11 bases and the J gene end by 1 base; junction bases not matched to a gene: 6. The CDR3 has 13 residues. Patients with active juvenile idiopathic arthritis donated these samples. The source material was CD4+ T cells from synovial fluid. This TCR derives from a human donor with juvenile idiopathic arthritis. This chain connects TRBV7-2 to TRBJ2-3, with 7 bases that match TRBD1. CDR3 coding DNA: TGTGCCGGGCGGCAGGGGGGCACAGATACGCAGTATTTT. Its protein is CAGRQGGTDTQYF.